This T cell receptor beta chain stems from a study of shared clonotypes between healthy human individuals. Study-wide results and limits: The study sampled only blood, and tissue repertoires likely differ. All-four-donor shared clonotypes had higher generation probabilities than non-shared clonotypes did.

Some clones are missing from TCRdb's copy, which holds only in-frame ones; the method was immunoSEQ multiplex PCR. The sample includes about 1.5 million clones, around 98% seen only once; the top ten take approximately 0.44%. Of note for this clone: Its antigen is still unknown.

This CDR3 region has 14 residues. With 0 bases clipped from V and 7 bases from J, the junction kept 7 bases outside the gene matches. From germline, CDR1 is SGDLS and CDR2 YYNGEE. Researchers partitioned CD4+ cells into CD45RA+ naive and CD45RA-negative memory subsets. The sample taken for sequencing was naive CD4+ T cells sorted from blood. Subset denoted: CD45RA+ positively selected. The TCR sequence derives from a man in his thirties or forties in good health. The V and J genes are TRBV9 and TRBJ2-7; 7 nucleotides agree with TRBD2. The CDR3 spells CASSVGAGRVEQYF. For the CDR3, the DNA is TGTGCCAGCAGCGTAGGGGCAGGGAGGGTTGAGCAGTACTTC.